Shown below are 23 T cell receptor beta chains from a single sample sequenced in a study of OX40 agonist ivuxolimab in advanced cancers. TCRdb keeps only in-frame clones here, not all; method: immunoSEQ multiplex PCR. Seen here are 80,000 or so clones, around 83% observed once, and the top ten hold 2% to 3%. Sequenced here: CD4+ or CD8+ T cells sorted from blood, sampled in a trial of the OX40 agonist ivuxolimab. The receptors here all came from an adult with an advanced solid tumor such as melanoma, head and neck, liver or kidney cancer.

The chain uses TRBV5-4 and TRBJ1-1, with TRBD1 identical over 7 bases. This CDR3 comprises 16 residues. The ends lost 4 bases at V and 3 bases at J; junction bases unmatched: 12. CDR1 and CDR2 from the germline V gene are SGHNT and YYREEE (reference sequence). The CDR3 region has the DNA TGTGCCAGCAGCAGAACAGGGGTTGCGGCGCACACTGAAGCTTTCTTT. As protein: CASSRTGVAAHTEAFF.

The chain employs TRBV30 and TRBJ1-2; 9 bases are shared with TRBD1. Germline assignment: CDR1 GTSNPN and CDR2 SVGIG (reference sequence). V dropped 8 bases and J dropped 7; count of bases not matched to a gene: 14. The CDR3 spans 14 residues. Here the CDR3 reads CASKDRGRVGGYTF. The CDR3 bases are TGTGCCAGTAAGGACAGGGGCAGAGTGGGTGGCTACACCTTC. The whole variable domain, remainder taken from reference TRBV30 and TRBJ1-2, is SQTIHQWPATLVQPVGSPLSLECTVEGTSNPNLYWYRQAAGRGLQLLFYSVGIGQISSEVPQNLSASRPQDRQFILSSKKLLLSDSGFYLCASKDRGRVGGYTFGSGTRLTVV.

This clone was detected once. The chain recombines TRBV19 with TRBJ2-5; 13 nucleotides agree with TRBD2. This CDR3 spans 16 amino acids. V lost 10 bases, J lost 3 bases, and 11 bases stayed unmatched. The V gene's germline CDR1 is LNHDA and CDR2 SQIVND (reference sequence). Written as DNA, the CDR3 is TGTGCCACCAGCCCCGGGACTAGCGGGGATGAAGAGACCCAGTACTTC. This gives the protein CATSPGTSGDEETQYF. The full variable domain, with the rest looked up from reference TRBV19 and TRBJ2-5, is DGGITQSPKYLFRKEGQNVTLSCEQNLNHDAMYWYRQDPGQGLRLIYYSQIVNDFQKGDIAEGYSVSREKKESFPLTVTSAQKNPTAFYLCATSPGTSGDEETQYFGPGTRLLVL.

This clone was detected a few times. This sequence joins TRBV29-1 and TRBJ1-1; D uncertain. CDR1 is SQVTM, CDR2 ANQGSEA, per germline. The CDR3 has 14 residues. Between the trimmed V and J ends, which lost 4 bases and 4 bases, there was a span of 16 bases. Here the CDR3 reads CSVGVEVGRTEAFF. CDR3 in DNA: TGCAGCGTTGGAGTCGAGGTCGGTCGCACTGAAGCTTTCTTT.

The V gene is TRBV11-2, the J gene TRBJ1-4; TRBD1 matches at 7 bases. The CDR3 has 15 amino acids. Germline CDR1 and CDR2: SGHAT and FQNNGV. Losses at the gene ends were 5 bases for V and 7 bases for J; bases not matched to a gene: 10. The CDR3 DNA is TGTGCCAGCAGCGCCCAAGGGGGCCAGGGTGAAAAACTGTTTTTT. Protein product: CASSAQGGQGEKLFF.

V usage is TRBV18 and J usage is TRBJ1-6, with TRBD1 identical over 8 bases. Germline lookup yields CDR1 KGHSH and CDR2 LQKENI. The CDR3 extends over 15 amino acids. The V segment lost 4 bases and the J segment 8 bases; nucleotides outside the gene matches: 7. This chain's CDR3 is CASSLTGQDDSPLHF. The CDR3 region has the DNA TGTGCCAGCTCACTCACGGGACAGGATGATTCACCCCTCCACTTT.

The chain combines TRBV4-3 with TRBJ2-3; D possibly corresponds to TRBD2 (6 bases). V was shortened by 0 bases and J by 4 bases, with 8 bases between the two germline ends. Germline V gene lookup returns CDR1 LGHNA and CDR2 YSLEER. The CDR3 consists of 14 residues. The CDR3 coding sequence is TGCGCCAGCAGCCAAGAGGGAGGCCCAGATACGCAGTATTTT. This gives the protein CASSQEGGPDTQYF.

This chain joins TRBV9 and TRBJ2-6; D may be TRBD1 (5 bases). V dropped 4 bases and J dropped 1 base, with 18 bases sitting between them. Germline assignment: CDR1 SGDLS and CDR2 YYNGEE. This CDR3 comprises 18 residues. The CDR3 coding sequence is TGTGCCAGCAGCCTTCGGTGGCAGGGCTCATCTGGGGCCAACGTCCTGACTTTC. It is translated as CASSLRWQGSSGANVLTF. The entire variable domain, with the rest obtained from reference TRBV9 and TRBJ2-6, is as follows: DSGVTQTPKHLITATGQRVTLRCSPRSGDLSVYWYQQSLDQGLQFLIQYYNGEERAKGNILERFSAQQFPDLHSELNLSSLELGDSALYFCASSLRWQGSSGANVLTFGAGSRLTVL.

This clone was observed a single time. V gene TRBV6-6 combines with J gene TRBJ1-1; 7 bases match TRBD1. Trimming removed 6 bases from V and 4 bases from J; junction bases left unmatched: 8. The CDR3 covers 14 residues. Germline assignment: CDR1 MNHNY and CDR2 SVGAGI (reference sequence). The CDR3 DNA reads TGTGCCAGCAGATCTGGGGACAGAACCACTGAAGCTTTCTTT. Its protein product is CASRSGDRTTEAFF.

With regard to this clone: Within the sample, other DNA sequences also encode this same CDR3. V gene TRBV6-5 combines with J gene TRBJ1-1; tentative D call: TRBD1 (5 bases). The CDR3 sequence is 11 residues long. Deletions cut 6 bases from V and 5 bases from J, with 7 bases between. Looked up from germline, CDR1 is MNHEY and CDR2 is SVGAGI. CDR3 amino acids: CASRRGTEAFF. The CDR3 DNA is TGTGCCAGCAGACGGGGGACTGAAGCTTTCTTT.

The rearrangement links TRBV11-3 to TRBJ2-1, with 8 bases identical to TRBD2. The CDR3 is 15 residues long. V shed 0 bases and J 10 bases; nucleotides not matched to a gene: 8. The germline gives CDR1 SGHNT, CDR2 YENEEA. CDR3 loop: CASSLDSGVFAEQFF. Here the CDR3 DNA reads TGTGCCAGCAGCTTAGATAGCGGGGTATTCGCCGAGCAGTTCTTC.

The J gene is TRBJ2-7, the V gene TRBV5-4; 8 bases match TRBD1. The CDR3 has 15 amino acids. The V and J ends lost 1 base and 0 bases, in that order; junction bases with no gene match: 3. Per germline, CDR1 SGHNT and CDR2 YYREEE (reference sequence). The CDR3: CASSLQTGVSYEQYF. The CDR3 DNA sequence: TGTGCCAGCAGCTTGCAGACAGGGGTCTCCTACGAGCAGTACTTC.

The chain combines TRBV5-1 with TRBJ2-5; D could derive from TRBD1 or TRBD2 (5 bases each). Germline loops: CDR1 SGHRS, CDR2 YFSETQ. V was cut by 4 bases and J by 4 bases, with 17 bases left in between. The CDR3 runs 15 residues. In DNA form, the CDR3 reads TGCGCCAGCAGCCCACAGGTGGCAGGGAGAGAGACCCAGTACTTC. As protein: CASSPQVAGRETQYF.

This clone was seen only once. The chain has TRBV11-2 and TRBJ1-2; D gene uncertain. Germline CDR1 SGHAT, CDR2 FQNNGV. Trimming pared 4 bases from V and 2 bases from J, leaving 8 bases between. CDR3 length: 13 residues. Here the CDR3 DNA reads TGTGCCAGCAGCTCCCTTAGGAACTATGGCTACACCTTC. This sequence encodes CASSSLRNYGYTF.

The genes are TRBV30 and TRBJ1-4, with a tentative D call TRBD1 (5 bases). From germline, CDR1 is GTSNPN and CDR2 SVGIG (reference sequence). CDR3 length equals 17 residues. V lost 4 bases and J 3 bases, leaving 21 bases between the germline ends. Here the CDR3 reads CAWTVWQGTSSNEKLFF. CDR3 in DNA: TGTGCCTGGACGGTATGGCAGGGCACCTCGTCTAATGAAAAACTGTTTTTT.

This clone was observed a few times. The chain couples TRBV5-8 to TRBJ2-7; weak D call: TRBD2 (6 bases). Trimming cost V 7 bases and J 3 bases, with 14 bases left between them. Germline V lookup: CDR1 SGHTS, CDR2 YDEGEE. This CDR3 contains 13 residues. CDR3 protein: CASRSEGNYEQYF. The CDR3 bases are TGTGCCAGCCGGTCGGAGGGGAACTACGAGCAGTACTTC.

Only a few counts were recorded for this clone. The CDR3 coding sequence is TGTGCCAGCAGCCCTCCTGCGTGGGTCACCGGGGAGCTGTTTTTT. Translated: CASSPPAWVTGELFF. The chain has TRBV7-3 and TRBJ2-2; D unclear. The CDR3 has 15 amino acids. The germline V and J ends were trimmed by 5 bases and 4 bases, with 14 bases remaining between them. Per germline, CDR1 SGHTA and CDR2 FQGTGA.

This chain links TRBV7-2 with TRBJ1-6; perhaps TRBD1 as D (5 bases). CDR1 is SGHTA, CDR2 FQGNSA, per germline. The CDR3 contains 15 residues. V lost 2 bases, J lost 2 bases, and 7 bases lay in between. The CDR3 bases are TGTGCCAGCAGCTTAACAGGCCCCTATAATTCACCCCTCCACTTT. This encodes CASSLTGPYNSPLHF.

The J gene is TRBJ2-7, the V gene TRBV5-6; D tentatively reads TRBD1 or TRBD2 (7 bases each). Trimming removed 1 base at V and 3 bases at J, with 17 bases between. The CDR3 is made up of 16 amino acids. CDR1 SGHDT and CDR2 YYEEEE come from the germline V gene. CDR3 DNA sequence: TGTGCCAGCAGCTTGCGATGGGAGGGGGCGGACTACGAGCAGTACTTC. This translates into CASSLRWEGADYEQYF.

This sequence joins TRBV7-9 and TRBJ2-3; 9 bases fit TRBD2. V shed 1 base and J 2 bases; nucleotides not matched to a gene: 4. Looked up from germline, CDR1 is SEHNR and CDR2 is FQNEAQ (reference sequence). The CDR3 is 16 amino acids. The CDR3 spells CASSLELAGPTDTQYF. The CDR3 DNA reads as TGTGCCAGCAGCTTAGAACTAGCGGGCCCCACAGATACGCAGTATTTT.

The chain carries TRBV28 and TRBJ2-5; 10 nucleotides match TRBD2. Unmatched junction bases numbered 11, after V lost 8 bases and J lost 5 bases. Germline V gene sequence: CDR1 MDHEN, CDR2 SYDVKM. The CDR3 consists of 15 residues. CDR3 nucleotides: TGTGCCAGCGGCCAACGGCTAGCGGGGGCTGAGACCCAGTACTTC. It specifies CASGQRLAGAETQYF.

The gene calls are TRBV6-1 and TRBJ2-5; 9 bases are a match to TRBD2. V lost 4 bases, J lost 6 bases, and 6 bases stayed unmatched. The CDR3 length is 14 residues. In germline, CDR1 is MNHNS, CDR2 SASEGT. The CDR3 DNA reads TGTGCCAGCAGTGGCGGCGGGGGGGCTCAGACCCAGTACTTC. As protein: CASSGGGGAQTQYF.

The CDR3 coding sequence is TGCGCCAGCAGCCAAGAATGGAACAGGGGAGGTCAGCCCCAGCATTTT. Protein sequence: CASSQEWNRGGQPQHF. V is TRBV4-1 and J is TRBJ1-5; 7 bases fit TRBD1. Germline V gene data show CDR1 as MGHRA and CDR2 as YSYEKL. The V gene end was trimmed by 0 bases and the J gene end by 6 bases; junction bases not matched to a gene: 8. This CDR3 has 16 residues.